A single sample gave rise to the 14 T cell receptor beta chains below, sequenced in a study of blood T cell repertoires in COVID-19. Here immunoSEQ multiplex PCR was the method, and the copy in TCRdb shows in-frame clones only, minus some. Of about 310,000 clones in the sample, about 90% are singletons; the top ten hold roughly a tenth. The specimen sequenced was PBMCs or T cells enriched from blood (not recorded which). The receptor set was obtained from a woman in her twenties or thirties who had recovered from COVID-19.

This rearrangement joins TRBV7-9 to TRBJ2-1, with D unclear. Germline V lookup: CDR1 SEHNR, CDR2 FQNEAQ (reference sequence). The CDR3 has 16 residues. V lost 5 bases to trimming and J lost 8 bases, with 22 bases between them. This chain's CDR3 is CASSASQTAPWDEQFF. The CDR3 DNA reads as TGTGCCAGCAGCGCCAGCCAGACTGCCCCATGGGATGAGCAGTTCTTC.

This clone was recorded once. This rearrangement joins TRBV27 to TRBJ2-1; a possible D gene is TRBD2 (6 bases). V lost 1 base and J 0 bases, leaving 13 bases between the germline ends. Looked up from germline, CDR1 is MNHEY and CDR2 is SMNVEV (reference sequence). The CDR3 covers 17 residues. Here the CDR3 DNA reads TGTGCCAGCAGTTTATGGAGGGGAGTAAGCTCCTACAATGAGCAGTTCTTC. It yields the protein CASSLWRGVSSYNEQFF.

V gene TRBV5-4 combines with J gene TRBJ2-5; TRBD2 matches at 12 bases. The CDR3 consists of 15 residues. Per germline, CDR1 SGHNT and CDR2 YYREEE (reference sequence). J lost 2 bases, V lost 4 bases, and 3 bases had no gene match. CDR3: CASSGGLAGQETQYF. DNA of the CDR3: TGTGCCAGCAGCGGCGGACTAGCGGGGCAAGAGACCCAGTACTTC. The full variable domain, in which reference TRBV5-4 and TRBJ2-5 provide the parts outside the CDR3, is ETGVTQSPTHLIKTRGQQVTLRCSSQSGHNTVSWYQQALGQGPQFIFQYYREEENGRGNFPPRFSGLQFPNYSSELNVNALELDDSALYLCASSGGLAGQETQYFGPGTRLLVL.

The V gene is TRBV18, the J gene TRBJ1-2; D is unresolved. The CDR3 spans 16 residues. Trimming left V 3 bases short and J 2 bases short, with 16 bases between. Germline V gene data show CDR1 as KGHSH and CDR2 as LQKENI. CDR3 nucleotide sequence: TGTGCCAGCTCACCTCCCGGACGGGAACTAAACTATGGCTACACCTTC. Translated, it gives CASSPPGRELNYGYTF.

V is TRBV6-2 or TRBV6-3 and J is TRBJ1-4; 7 bases align to TRBD1. This CDR3 has 14 residues. The V gene's germline CDR1 is MNHEY and CDR2 SVGEGT. Trimming took 6 bases from V and 7 from J; bases not matched to a gene: 8. The CDR3 DNA reads TGTGCCAGCAGCCTGACAGGGAAAGGTGAAAAACTGTTTTTT. Its protein is CASSLTGKGEKLFF.

Here the CDR3 reads CASSQRRRGRGQPQHF. CDR3 DNA: TGCGCCAGCAGCCAGAGACGCAGGGGGCGAGGACAGCCCCAGCATTTT. The chain employs TRBV5-1 and TRBJ1-5; 8 nucleotides line up with TRBD1. The CDR3 has 16 amino acids. Germline V gene lookup returns CDR1 SGHRS and CDR2 YFSETQ. V shed 4 bases and J 7 bases; nucleotides not matched to a gene: 13.

The V and J genes are TRBV6-5 and TRBJ2-1; possible D gene TRBD1, 6 bases. In germline, CDR1 is MNHEY, CDR2 SVGAGI. The length of the CDR3 is 14 residues. V was shortened by 6 bases and J by 15 bases, with 24 bases between the two germline ends. The chain's CDR3 is CASRTNDRIRTWFF. CDR3 bases: TGTGCCAGCAGGACAAACGACAGGATCCGGACTTGGTTCTTC.

Only one count was recorded for this clone. This chain connects TRBV5-1 to TRBJ1-5; a weak D match, TRBD1 (6 bases). The germline gives CDR1 SGHRS, CDR2 YFSETQ. This CDR3 has 13 residues. V lost 0 bases and J 6 bases, leaving 7 bases between the germline ends. CDR3: CASSLGGGQPQHF. The CDR3 coding sequence is TGCGCCAGCAGCTTGGGAGGGGGTCAGCCCCAGCATTTT.

The V and J genes are TRBV11-3 and TRBJ2-1; TRBD2 matches 7 bases. This CDR3 spans 15 amino acids. Germline V CDR1 and CDR2: SGHNT, YENEEA. Trimming cost V 5 bases and J 3 bases; bases outside gene matches: 7. This CDR3 is CASSDKRDYYNEQFF. DNA for the CDR3: TGTGCCAGCAGCGACAAGCGGGATTACTACAATGAGCAGTTCTTC.

The V call is TRBV19, the J call TRBJ2-5; 7 bases line up with TRBD1. V dropped 3 bases and J dropped 2; count of bases not matched to a gene: 6. The germline V gene has CDR1 LNHDA and CDR2 SQIVND (reference sequence). This CDR3 has 15 amino acids. The chain's CDR3 is CASSMWSGQQETQYF. The CDR3, as DNA: TGTGCCAGTAGTATGTGGTCGGGACAGCAAGAGACCCAGTACTTC. The full variable domain, completed using reference TRBV19 and TRBJ2-5, is DGGITQSPKYLFRKEGQNVTLSCEQNLNHDAMYWYRQDPGQGLRLIYYSQIVNDFQKGDIAEGYSVSREKKESFPLTVTSAQKNPTAFYLCASSMWSGQQETQYFGPGTRLLVL.

The rearrangement links TRBV4-1 to TRBJ2-1; D is unresolved. Trimming took off 1 base at V and 9 bases at J, with 13 bases between the two ends. This CDR3 region has 14 residues. Germline values: CDR1 MGHRA, CDR2 YSYEKL. CDR3 residues: CASSQAPELGEQFF. The CDR3 coding sequence is TGCGCCAGCAGCCAAGCCCCAGAGCTAGGTGAGCAGTTCTTC.

The chain combines TRBV7-8 with TRBJ2-7; 7 nucleotides align to TRBD1. Germline values: CDR1 SGHVS, CDR2 FQNEAQ. With V trimmed by 7 bases and J by 5 bases, 11 bases remained unmatched. There are 14 residues in the CDR3. In DNA, the CDR3 is TGTGCCAGCAACACAAGGGGGCAGCCCGACGAGCAGTACTTC. Translation gives CASNTRGQPDEQYF.

V usage is TRBV7-8 and J usage is TRBJ1-1; the D gene is possibly TRBD1 (5 bases). The CDR3 totals 15 residues. Trimming removed 5 bases from V and 3 bases from J, with 16 bases in between. Germline V gives CDR1 SGHVS, CDR2 FQNEAQ. The CDR3 DNA follows: TGTGCCAGCAGCGGAGACGGGACGGGAGACACTGAAGCTTTCTTT. It is translated as CASSGDGTGDTEAFF.

V is TRBV6-1 and J is TRBJ1-3; 9 bases fit TRBD1. Germline trimming cut 4 bases from V and 4 bases from J; bases unmatched to any gene: 8. Germline V gives CDR1 MNHNS, CDR2 SASEGT. The CDR3 totals 16 residues. CDR3 region: CASSGPTGQGGNTIYF. CDR3 sequence (DNA): TGTGCCAGCAGTGGTCCGACGGGACAGGGAGGAAACACCATATATTTT.